This T cell receptor beta chain was observed in a study of CD4 T cells in relation to SARS-CoV-2 and coronaviruses. Findings of the study overall: Monoreactive clones expanded significantly more to SARS-CoV-2 than crossreactive clones did.

On this clone itself: Its antigen is still unknown.

The unexposed donors gave CD4+ T cells in about 2011-2018, prior to COVID-19. The data were produced by immunoSEQ multiplex PCR, yet TCRdb's version contains in-frame clones alone and is incomplete. Here the sample spans about 68,000 clones, approximately 93% being singletons. Per germline, CDR1 MDHEN and CDR2 SYDVKM. The V and J ends lost 4 bases and 5 bases respectively, with 20 bases between them. The CDR3 totals 16 residues. The clonotype was recovered from a human donor in good health. Material for sequencing was naive CD4+ T cells from PBMCs. Sample subset: naive CD4+ T cells isolated by negative enrichment. This chain joins TRBV28 and TRBJ2-5, with D possibly matching TRBD2 (5 bases). The CDR3 spells CASSYQSGPRRETQYF. Here the CDR3 DNA reads TGTGCCAGCAGTTACCAGAGCGGACCAAGGCGGGAGACCCAGTACTTC.